The entry below describes one T cell receptor beta chain. The data originate from a study of OX40 agonist ivuxolimab in advanced cancers. Study background: Patients were dosed intravenously with ivuxolimab at 0.01 to 10 mg/kg every 2 weeks. At about 82% male, the cohort had a mean age of 60 years, ranging from roughly 20 to 90.

Germline loops: CDR1 LNHDA, CDR2 SQIVND (reference sequence). The CDR3 runs to 16 residues. The V and J ends lost 1 base and 1 base respectively, with 13 bases between them. The method was immunoSEQ multiplex PCR; TCRdb's version includes in-frame clones alone and lacks a portion of them. This sample carries roughly 110,000 clones, 91% of them seen once, and the ten largest clones take roughly 1.2%. This TCR came from an adult with an advanced solid tumor such as melanoma, head and neck, liver or kidney cancer. This sample comprised CD4+ or CD8+ T cells sorted from blood, obtained in a trial of the OX40 agonist ivuxolimab. This sequence joins TRBV19 and TRBJ2-5; D may be TRBD2 (6 bases). CDR3 in DNA: TGTGCCAGTAGTATAGCTCTAGCGCCTACCCAAGAGACCCAGTACTTC. Amino acids: CASSIALAPTQETQYF.